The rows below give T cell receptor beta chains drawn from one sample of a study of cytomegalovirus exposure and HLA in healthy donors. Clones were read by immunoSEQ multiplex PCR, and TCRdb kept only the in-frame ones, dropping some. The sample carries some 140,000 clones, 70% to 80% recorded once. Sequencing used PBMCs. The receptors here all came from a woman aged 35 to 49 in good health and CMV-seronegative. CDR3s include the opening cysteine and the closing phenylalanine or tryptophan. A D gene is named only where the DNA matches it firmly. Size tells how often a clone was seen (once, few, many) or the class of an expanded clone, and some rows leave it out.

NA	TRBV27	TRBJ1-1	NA	CASSLKAQMNTEAFF	TGTGCCAGCAGTTTAAAAGCACAGATGAACACTGAAGCTTTCTTT
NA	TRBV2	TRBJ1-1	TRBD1	CASSASGTGGTEAFF	TGTGCCAGCAGTGCATCCGGGACAGGGGGCACTGAAGCTTTCTTT
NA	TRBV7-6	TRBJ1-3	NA	CASSRQFPGNTIYF	TGTGCCAGCAGCAGACAGTTCCCTGGAAACACCATATATTTT
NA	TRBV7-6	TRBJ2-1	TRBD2	CASSLGASGGLYNEQFF	TGTGCCAGCAGCTTAGGGGCTAGCGGGGGACTCTACAATGAGCAGTTCTTC
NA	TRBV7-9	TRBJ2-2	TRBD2	CASSSLAGVGGELFF	TGTGCCAGCAGCTCTCTAGCGGGAGTAGGCGGGGAGCTGTTTTTT
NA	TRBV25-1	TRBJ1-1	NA	CASSDSGAFF	TGTGCCAGCAGTGACTCAGGAGCTTTCTTT
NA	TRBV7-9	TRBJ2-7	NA	CASSPTGTYEQYF	TGTGCCAGCAGCCCTACCGGGACCTACGAGCAGTACTTC
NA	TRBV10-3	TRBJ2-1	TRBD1	CAISGGTVLGYNEQFF	TGTGCCATCAGTGGGGGGACAGTCCTGGGCTACAATGAGCAGTTCTTC
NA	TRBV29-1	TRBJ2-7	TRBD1	CSVEGQSYEQYF	TGCAGCGTTGAGGGACAGTCCTACGAGCAGTACTTC
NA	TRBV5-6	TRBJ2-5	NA	CASSLVGLAETQYF	TGTGCCAGCAGCTTGGTCGGCCTAGCGGAGACCCAGTACTTC
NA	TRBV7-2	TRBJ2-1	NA	CASSLSTRGYEQFF	TGTGCCAGCAGCTTGAGTACTCGAGGGTATGAGCAGTTCTTC
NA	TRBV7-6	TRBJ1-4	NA	CASRRGSTNEKLFF	TGTGCCAGCAGACGGGGGTCAACTAATGAAAAACTGTTTTTT
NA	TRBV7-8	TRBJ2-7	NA	CASSLFPGYYEQYF	TGTGCCAGCAGCTTATTTCCAGGGTACTACGAGCAGTACTTC
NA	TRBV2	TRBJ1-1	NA	CASSGSYTEAFF	TGTGCCAGCAGTGGTTCGTACACTGAAGCTTTCTTT
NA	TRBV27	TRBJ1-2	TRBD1	CASSPQEGAGNYGYTF	TGTGCCAGCAGTCCACAAGAGGGGGCAGGGAACTATGGCTACACCTTC
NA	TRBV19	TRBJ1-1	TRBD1	CASSISTRQGWAEAFF	TGTGCCAGTAGTATCTCCACCCGACAGGGGTGGGCTGAAGCTTTCTTT
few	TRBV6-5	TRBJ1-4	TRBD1	CASSKQGANEKLFF	TGTGCCAGCAGTAAACAGGGGGCTAATGAAAAACTGTTTTTT
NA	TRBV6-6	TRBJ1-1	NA	CASNLQGSNTEAFF	TGTGCCAGCAACCTCCAGGGGAGTAACACTGAAGCTTTCTTT
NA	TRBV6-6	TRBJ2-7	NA	CASAGSYEQYF	TGTGCCAGCGCGGGATCCTACGAGCAGTACTTC
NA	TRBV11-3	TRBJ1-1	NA	CASSFQNTEAFF	TGTGCCAGCAGCTTCCAAAACACTGAAGCTTTCTTT
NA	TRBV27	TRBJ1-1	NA	CASRGGMNTEAFF	TGTGCCAGCAGGGGGGGTATGAACACTGAAGCTTTCTTT
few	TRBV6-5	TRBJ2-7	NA	CASSYRGREQDEQYF	TGTGCCAGCAGTTACCGGGGAAGGGAGCAAGACGAGCAGTACTTC
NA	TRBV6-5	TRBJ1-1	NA	CASKRMNTEAFF	TGTGCCAGCAAGAGGATGAACACTGAAGCTTTCTTT
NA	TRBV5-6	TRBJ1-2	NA	CASSTEARGYTF	TGTGCCAGCAGCACCGAGGCGCGTGGCTACACCTTC